The present TCR beta chain was sequenced within a study of cytotoxic CD8 clonotypes in ibrutinib-treated CLL (dated by TCRdb to the early 2020s). With regard to the full study: The cohort had some eleven relapsed/refractory and some 15 treatment-naive patients; 17 were IGHV unmutated. Longitudinal samples were obtainable from 26 of the 86 participants in the trial. Cryopreserved peripheral blood mononuclear cells were obtained prior to treatment, at the time of response, and at either disease progression or sustained remission. Samples averaged roughly 260,000 productive templates and approximately 100,000 productive rearrangements. Partial responses were observed in about 25 patients and complete responses in 2; after a median follow-up of roughly 72 months, remission was maintained in approximately 14 patients and progression was observed in approximately 12. Response samples were obtained after a median of approximately 12 months of treatment, with a range of about 6 to 40 months.

The goal of deep resolution MiSeq sequencing was a depth between 1 in 1 million and 1 in 200,000 T cells, and coverage averaged 10x per clonotype. The immunoSEQ hsTCRB Kit was used to generate the TCR beta libraries. The authors' pipeline ran thus. The data were analyzed with ImmunoSEQ Analyzer and ImmunoSEQ Data Assistant, and V, D and J gene assignments followed IMGT definitions. Clonality, with values ranging from 0 to 1, was calculated as one minus the normalized Shannon entropy of productive rearrangement frequencies. Only overrepresented clonotypes making up at least 0.05% of each patient's repertoire were included in the public clonotype analysis. About 13 age-matched healthy donor repertoires from immuneACCESS were used as controls for clonality. Entries here come from immuneACCESS through TCRdb and include only in-frame sequences with V and J called. Some clones fail to appear in such tables; in the studies checked, an unresolved V gene covers under half of the shortfall, and the cause of the remainder is unknown. That table gives V, J and clone size, and the DNA gave D and trimming. Counted in this sample were 300,000 to 350,000 clones; 80% of them appeared once. The ten largest clones capture over 6.5% of the sample.

Looking up the germline V gene (reference sequence) yields CDR1 MNHEY and CDR2 SMNVEV. The CDR3 numbers 15 residues from cysteine through phenylalanine. Here the CDR3 DNA is all that survives: 45 bases in frame from base 1. Compared with germline, V lacks 6 bases and J lacks 4 bases; bases without a gene match: 8. General findings and caveats noted by the study authors: Public clonotypes were rare and either contracted or stayed stable during treatment, and the rise in clonality at ibrutinib response reflected the expansion of private clonotypes. Clonality increased at ibrutinib response, stayed stable in sustained remission, and fell back toward baseline at progression. At baseline, clonality was higher than in age-matched healthy donors and showed a strong correlation with circulating CD8+ T-cell counts. Sustained-remission and progressing patients did not have matched sampling times, and lymph node repertoires were not examined.

In the case of this clone: Its specific antigen is unknown. The input lacks base qualities; no much larger clone sits a single base away.

Approximately 2 micrograms of genomic DNA were extracted from cryopreserved PBMCs for TCR beta library preparation. Longitudinal blood samples from CLL patients receiving ibrutinib monotherapy were subjected to high-throughput TCR beta sequencing. The patients took part in an open-label, single-center phase 2 trial of ibrutinib monotherapy. The origin of this receptor is a human donor with chronic lymphocytic leukemia. The sequence joins TRBV27 to TRBJ1-5, and TRBD1 aligns with 8 junction nucleotides. The input for sequencing was PBMCs, taken before ibrutinib treatment. This receptor carries the CDR3 CASSSGGRENQPQHF. The DNA is TGTGCCAGCAGCTCAGGGGGCAGGGAGAATCAGCCCCAGCATTTT.